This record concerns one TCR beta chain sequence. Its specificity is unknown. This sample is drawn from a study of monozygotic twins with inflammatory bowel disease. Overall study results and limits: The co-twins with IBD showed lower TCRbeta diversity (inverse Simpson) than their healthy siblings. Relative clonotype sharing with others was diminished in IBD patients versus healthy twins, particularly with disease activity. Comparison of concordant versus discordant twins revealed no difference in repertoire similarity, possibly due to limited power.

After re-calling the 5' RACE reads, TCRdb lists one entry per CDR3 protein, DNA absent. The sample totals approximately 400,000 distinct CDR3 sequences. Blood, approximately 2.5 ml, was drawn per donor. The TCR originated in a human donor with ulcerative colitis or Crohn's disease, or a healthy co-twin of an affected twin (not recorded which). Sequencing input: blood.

The CDR3 reads CASSQYGGLSYEQYF. The chain uses TRBV7-2 and TRBJ2-7; the D call of TRBD2 rests on TCRdb alone, since no DNA is present to check it. The CDR3 length is 15 residues. Looked up from germline, CDR1 is SGHTA and CDR2 is FQGNSA. The full variable domain, its missing parts supplied by reference TRBV7-2 and TRBJ2-7, is GAGVSQSPSNKVTEKGKDVELRCDPISGHTALYWYRQSLGQGLEFLIYFQGNSAPDKSGLPSDRFSAERTGGSVSTLTIQRTQQEDSAVYLCASSQYGGLSYEQYFGPGTRLTVT.